This T cell receptor beta chain was identified during a study of beta chain features in type 1 diabetes. Overall study findings and caveats: For Type 1 diabetes patients, all four CD4+ subsets carried TCRB CDR3s that were moderately but significantly shorter.

Reverse transcription of all isolated RNA meant that expressed TCRB transcripts were sequenced. Libraries were prepared by immunoSEQ multiplex PCR; TCRdb keeps only in-frame clonotypes and omits some of them. Among a few hundred thousand clones listed, 10% to 15% were seen once. The CDR3 runs 14 residues. CDR1 and CDR2 (germline): MDHEN, SYDVKM. V lost 6 bases to trimming and J lost 5 bases; unmatched junction nucleotides: 8. Worth noting for this clone: Its specificity is unknown.

Sequencing was done on a sample of naive CD4+ T cells from blood. The chain links TRBV28 to TRBJ2-7; 9 bases are a match to TRBD1. The TCR was taken from a young woman with type 1 diabetes. CDR3: CASRHRGRLHEQYF. CDR3 nucleotide sequence: TGTGCCAGCAGACACAGGGGGCGGTTGCACGAGCAGTACTTC.